The 13 T cell receptor beta chains presented below share a single source sample, sequenced in a study of glioma-infiltrating T cells after dendritic cell vaccination (dated by TCRdb to 2016 to 2017). The library was prepared using the immunoSEQ multiplex PCR assay. TCRdb provides this immuneACCESS table in a form limited to in-frame rearrangements. Some clones are lacking; in checked studies, under half of them reflect an unresolved V gene, and why the rest are absent is not known. The sample data list around 58,000 clones, and 82% of these were observed just once. The ten most abundant clones make up around 9.6% of the sample. The sequencing here drew on blood, taken before dendritic cell vaccination. The receptor source for this set is a human donor with glioblastoma.

The V gene is TRBV19, the J gene TRBJ1-1; TRBD1 aligns across 7 bases. This CDR3 contains 15 residues. The J segment lost 1 base and the V segment lost 3 bases, leaving 5 bases of the junction unmatched. The germline gives CDR1 LNHDA, CDR2 SQIVND (reference sequence). The CDR3: CASSISDRWNTEAFF. The CDR3 bases are TGTGCCAGTAGTATTTCGGACAGGTGGAACACTGAAGCTTTCTTT.

The gene calls are TRBV2 and TRBJ2-1, with a tentative D call TRBD1 (9 bases). The V end was cut by 8 bases, the J end by 9 bases, with 26 bases between. CDR1 SNHLY and CDR2 FYNNEI come from the germline V gene. This CDR3 has 16 amino acids. This chain's CDR3 is CASPGRGQGIWGEQFF. The CDR3 nucleotides read TGTGCCAGCCCCGGGAGGGGACAGGGAATTTGGGGTGAGCAGTTCTTC.

The chain joins TRBV28 to TRBJ1-2, with D possibly being TRBD1 (6 bases). The CDR3 covers 15 residues. Trimming took 4 bases from V and 2 from J, leaving 14 bases between them. The germline gives CDR1 MDHEN, CDR2 SYDVKM. CDR3 region: CASSSQGGWNYGYTF. The CDR3 DNA sequence: TGTGCCAGCAGTTCACAGGGTGGTTGGAACTATGGCTACACCTTC.

A note on this clone: Mismatch with germline at one junction end may stem from a read error. The CDR3 here is CASSLWTDQWYF. CDR3 coding DNA: TGTGCCAGCAGCTTGTGGACAGACCAATGGTATTTT. V and J are TRBV5-5 and TRBJ1-5, with D possibly being TRBD1 (6 bases). CDR3 length: 12 residues. CDR1 and CDR2 from the germline V gene are SGHKS and YYEKEE (reference sequence). Using reference TRBV5-5 and TRBJ1-5 for the parts outside the CDR3, the full variable domain is DAGVTQSPTHLIKTRGQQVTLRCSPISGHKSVSWYQQVLGQGPQFIFQYYEKEERGRGNFPDRFSARQFPNYSSELNVNALLLGDSALYLCASSLWTDQWYFGDGTRLSIL.

This clone was seen only once. This sequence joins TRBV6-4 and TRBJ2-3, with D perhaps matching TRBD2 (5 bases). The CDR3 spans 16 residues. Germline loops: CDR1 MRHNA, CDR2 SNTAGT. V lost 2 bases and J lost 2, with 14 bases in between. Here the CDR3 DNA reads TGTGCCAGCAGTGACGAGGGCTGGTCTAACACAGATACGCAGTATTTT. Encoded protein: CASSDEGWSNTDTQYF.

The count of this clone is one. The chain carries TRBV6-1 and TRBJ2-1; 9 positions agree with TRBD2. CDR3 size: 13 residues. V lost 6 bases, J lost 7 bases, and 4 bases stayed unmatched. CDR1 MNHNS and CDR2 SASEGT come from the germline V gene. Here the CDR3 reads CASRSSGENEQFF. CDR3 DNA: TGTGCCAGCAGGTCTAGCGGGGAGAATGAGCAGTTCTTC.

The rearrangement joins TRBV5-1 to TRBJ2-1, with 10 bases identical to TRBD2. J was trimmed by 7 bases and V by 7 bases; bases with no gene match: 8. The CDR3 loop spans 14 amino acids. Per the germline V gene, CDR1 is SGHRS and CDR2 is YFSETQ. As DNA, the CDR3 is TGCGCCAGCGGCCTAGCGGGGGAGGCGAATGAGCAGTTCTTC. Translated, it gives CASGLAGEANEQFF.

The rearrangement uses TRBV5-1 and TRBJ2-3; 7 positions match TRBD1. V lost 4 bases to trimming and J lost 0 bases; unmatched junction nucleotides: 5. Germline CDR1 reads SGHRS; CDR2 reads YFSETQ. The CDR3 runs 15 residues. The CDR3 sequence: CASSVRDSSTDTQYF. The DNA of the CDR3 is TGCGCCAGCAGCGTCCGGGACAGTAGCACAGATACGCAGTATTTT.

The chain couples TRBV5-1 to TRBJ2-7, with D tentatively TRBD2 (5 bases). The CDR3 consists of 15 residues. The V and J ends lost 6 bases and 0 bases respectively, with 16 bases between them. Germline CDR1 SGHRS, CDR2 YFSETQ. CDR3 residues: CASKTTGRSSYEQYF. CDR3 DNA sequence: TGCGCCAGCAAAACGACGGGAAGAAGCTCCTACGAGCAGTACTTC.

CDR3 loop: CASSLSLTGAGANVLTF. The CDR3 DNA reads TGTGCCAGCAGCTTATCTCTAACAGGGGCCGGGGCCAACGTCCTGACTTTC. The chain has TRBV11-1 and TRBJ2-6; 7 nucleotides align to TRBD1. Losses at the gene ends were 2 bases for V and 4 bases for J; bases not matched to a gene: 8. There are 17 residues in the CDR3. The germline V gene encodes CDR1 SGHAT and CDR2 FQDESV (reference sequence). Drawing the rest from reference TRBV11-1 and TRBJ2-6, the complete variable domain is EAEVAQSPRYKITEKSQAVAFWCDPISGHATLYWYRQILGQGPELLVQFQDESVVDDSQLPKDRFSAERLKGVDSTLKIQPAELGDSAMYLCASSLSLTGAGANVLTFGAGSRLTVL.

The rearrangement joins TRBV2 to TRBJ2-5; the match to TRBD1 covers 11 bases. With 2 bases clipped from V and 7 bases from J, the junction kept 12 bases outside the gene matches. The germline V gene encodes CDR1 SNHLY and CDR2 FYNNEI. The CDR3 runs 17 residues. CDR3 bases: TGTGCCAGCAGTGAAAACAGAGGGACAGGGGGTTCCGGGACCCAGTACTTC. It specifies CASSENRGTGGSGTQYF.

The chain joins TRBV28 to TRBJ1-5, with D possibly matching TRBD1 (6 bases). Germline CDR1 reads MDHEN; CDR2 reads SYDVKM. Trimming took off 1 base at V and 4 bases at J, with 17 bases between the two ends. The CDR3 covers 17 residues. CDR3 DNA: TGTGCCAGCAGTTTATACCCAGTCAGGGGAACAAATCAGCCCCAGCATTTT. It translates to CASSLYPVRGTNQPQHF.

This clone was observed a handful of times. The rearrangement uses TRBV7-9 and TRBJ1-1; a weak D match, TRBD1 (6 bases). V lost 4 bases and J 2 bases, leaving 14 bases between the germline ends. The CDR3 runs to 15 residues. Germline V CDR1 and CDR2: SEHNR, FQNEAQ (reference sequence). The CDR3 loop is CASSSRTASNTEAFF. The CDR3, as DNA: TGTGCCAGCAGCTCGCGGACAGCATCAAACACTGAAGCTTTCTTT. Combining the CDR3 with reference TRBV7-9 and TRBJ1-1 gives the whole variable domain DTGVSQNPRHKITKRGQNVTFRCDPISEHNRLYWYRQTLGQGPEFLTYFQNEAQLEKSRLLSDRFSAERPKGSFSTLEIQRTEQGDSAMYLCASSSRTASNTEAFFGQGTRLTVV.